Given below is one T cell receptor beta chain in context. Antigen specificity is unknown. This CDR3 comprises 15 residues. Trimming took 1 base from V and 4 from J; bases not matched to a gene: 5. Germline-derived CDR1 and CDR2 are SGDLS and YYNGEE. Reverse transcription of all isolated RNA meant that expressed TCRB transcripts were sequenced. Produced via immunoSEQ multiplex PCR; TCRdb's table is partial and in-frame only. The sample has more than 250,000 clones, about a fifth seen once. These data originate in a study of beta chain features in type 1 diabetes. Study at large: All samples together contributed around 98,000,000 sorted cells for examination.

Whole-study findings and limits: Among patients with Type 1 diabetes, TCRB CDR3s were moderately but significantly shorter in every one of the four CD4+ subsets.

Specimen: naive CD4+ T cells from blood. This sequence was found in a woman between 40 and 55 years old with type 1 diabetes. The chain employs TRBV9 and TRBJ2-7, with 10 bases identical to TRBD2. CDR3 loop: CASSVTSGIVYEQYF. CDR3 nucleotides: TGTGCCAGCAGCGTAACTAGCGGGATTGTGTACGAGCAGTACTTC. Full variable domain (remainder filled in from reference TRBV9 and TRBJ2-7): DSGVTQTPKHLITATGQRVTLRCSPRSGDLSVYWYQQSLDQGLQFLIQYYNGEERAKGNILERFSAQQFPDLHSELNLSSLELGDSALYFCASSVTSGIVYEQYFGPGTRLTVT.